One sample yielded the 10 T cell receptor beta chains listed below, sequenced in a study of a mutant IDH1 vaccine in newly diagnosed glioma. Produced via immunoSEQ multiplex PCR; TCRdb's table is partial and in-frame only. This sample carries about 38,000 clones, roughly 89% of them seen once, and the ten largest clones take over 15%. Time point defined: baseline, week 1 (first vaccination visit). Treatment indicated: pre-vaccination baseline after standard-of-care therapy. This specimen was PBMCs, taken from a glioma patient treated with radiotherapy, temozolomide or both. The receptors stem from a man younger than 35 with glioma.

The chain couples TRBV25-1 to TRBJ2-1; tentatively, D is TRBD1 or TRBD2 (5 bases each). The germline V gene encodes CDR1 MGHDK and CDR2 SYGVNS. The CDR3 has 13 residues. Trimming took 6 bases from V and 2 from J, leaving 8 bases between them. The CDR3 reads CASSRGPYNEQFF. The CDR3 DNA reads as TGTGCCAGCAGCCGGGGCCCCTACAATGAGCAGTTCTTC.

The chain employs TRBV6-5 and TRBJ1-5; weak D call: TRBD1 (6 bases). The germline V and J ends were trimmed by 4 bases and 6 bases, with 10 bases remaining between them. The CDR3 runs to 13 residues. Germline CDR1 is MNHEY and CDR2 is SVGAGI. The CDR3: CASSFRGRQPQHF. The CDR3 DNA sequence: TGTGCCAGCAGTTTCCGGGGGCGTCAGCCCCAGCATTTT.

The gene calls are TRBV5-1 and TRBJ2-7, with a weak D call TRBD2 (6 bases). The length of the CDR3 is 14 residues. V lost 4 bases, J lost 6 bases, and 17 bases lay in between. The germline CDR1 and CDR2 sequences are SGHRS and YFSETQ. The CDR3 here is CASSIASGSREQYF. In DNA form, the CDR3 reads TGCGCCAGCAGCATTGCCTCCGGGAGTCGCGAGCAGTACTTC.

Turning to this clone: One junction end does not reproduce the germline sequence, and a read error may be involved. J is TRBJ1-5 and V is TRBV7-2, with D possibly TRBD1 on 5 matching bases. Germline assignment: CDR1 SGHTA and CDR2 FQGNSA. This CDR3 is 15 amino acids long. CDR3 DNA sequence: TGTGCCCGCAGCTTAAGTCAAGGGGGCAATCAGCCCCAGCATTTT. It codes for CARSLSQGGNQPQHF. The complete variable domain, with remaining parts taken from reference TRBV7-2 and TRBJ1-5, reads GAGVSQSPSNKVTEKGKDVELRCDPISGHTALYWYRQSLGQGLEFLIYFQGNSAPDKSGLPSDRFSAERTGGSVSTLTIQRTQQEDSAVYLCARSLSQGGNQPQHFGDGTRLSIL.

The CDR3: CASSFPGQDNQPQHF. The CDR3 coding sequence is TGTGCCAGCAGTTTCCCCGGACAGGATAATCAGCCCCAGCATTTT. This chain links TRBV6-6 with TRBJ1-5; 7 nucleotides match TRBD1. Germline V gene sequence: CDR1 MNHNY, CDR2 SVGAGI (reference sequence). This CDR3 region has 15 residues. Trimming at V came to 4 bases and at J to 4 bases, leaving 7 bases not matched to a gene.

The table lists this clone with a count of one. The chain recombines TRBV27 with TRBJ1-1; no firm D call. Germline CDR1 MNHEY, CDR2 SMNVEV (reference sequence). The CDR3 loop spans 13 amino acids. V was cut by 0 bases and J by 4 bases, with 6 bases left in between. The CDR3 DNA reads TGTGCCAGCAGTTTATCATTTACCACTGAAGCTTTCTTT. As protein: CASSLSFTTEAFF.

The chain has TRBV19 and TRBJ2-1; D uncertain. The CDR3 covers 15 residues. From germline, CDR1 is LNHDA and CDR2 SQIVND (reference sequence). The germline V and J ends were trimmed by 5 bases and 1 base, with 12 bases remaining between them. CDR3 nucleotide sequence: TGTGCCAGTAGTGCCCGACCTAGGTCCTACAATGAGCAGTTCTTC. Translating it yields CASSARPRSYNEQFF. Full variable domain (remainder filled in from reference TRBV19 and TRBJ2-1): DGGITQSPKYLFRKEGQNVTLSCEQNLNHDAMYWYRQDPGQGLRLIYYSQIVNDFQKGDIAEGYSVSREKKESFPLTVTSAQKNPTAFYLCASSARPRSYNEQFFGPGTRLTVL.

The rearrangement uses TRBV6-1 and TRBJ2-5; D ambiguous. Between the trimmed V and J ends, which lost 5 bases and 2 bases, there was a span of 15 bases. CDR3 length: 15 residues. CDR1 MNHNS and CDR2 SASEGT come from the germline V gene. CDR3 sequence: CASSRHLDLQETQYF. In nucleotides, the CDR3 is TGTGCCAGCAGTCGTCATCTGGACCTACAAGAGACCCAGTACTTC.

The genes are TRBV19 and TRBJ1-2; D perhaps matches TRBD1 (5 bases). Trimming took 6 bases from V and 4 from J, leaving 21 bases between them. The CDR3 contains 16 residues. CDR1 and CDR2 (germline): LNHDA, SQIVND (reference sequence). In DNA, the CDR3 is TGTGCCAGTAGCATTACAGGACAAACTCCACTCTATGGCTACACCTTC. Translating gives CASSITGQTPLYGYTF. Supplemented by reference TRBV19 and TRBJ1-2, the full variable domain reads DGGITQSPKYLFRKEGQNVTLSCEQNLNHDAMYWYRQDPGQGLRLIYYSQIVNDFQKGDIAEGYSVSREKKESFPLTVTSAQKNPTAFYLCASSITGQTPLYGYTFGSGTRLTVV.

V usage is TRBV13 and J usage is TRBJ1-1; D not certain. Looked up from germline, CDR1 is PRHDT and CDR2 is FYEKMQ (reference sequence). The CDR3 length is 16 residues. The V end lost 0 bases, the J end lost 0 bases, and 11 bases lay between the germline ends. The CDR3 coding sequence is TGTGCCAGCAGCTTAGGCCTAGCGGGGATGAACACTGAAGCTTTCTTT. Translation gives CASSLGLAGMNTEAFF.